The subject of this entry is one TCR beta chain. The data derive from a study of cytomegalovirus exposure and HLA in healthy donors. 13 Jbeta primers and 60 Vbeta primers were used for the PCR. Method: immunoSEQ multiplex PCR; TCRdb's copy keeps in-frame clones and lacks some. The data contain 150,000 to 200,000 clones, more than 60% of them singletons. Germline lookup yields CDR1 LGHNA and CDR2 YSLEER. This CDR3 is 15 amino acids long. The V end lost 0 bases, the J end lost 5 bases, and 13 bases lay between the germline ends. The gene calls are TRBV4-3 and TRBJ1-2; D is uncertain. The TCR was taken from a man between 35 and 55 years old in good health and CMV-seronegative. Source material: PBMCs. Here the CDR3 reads CASSQELTVFYGYTF. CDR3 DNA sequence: TGCGCCAGCAGCCAAGAATTAACAGTCTTTTATGGCTACACCTTC.